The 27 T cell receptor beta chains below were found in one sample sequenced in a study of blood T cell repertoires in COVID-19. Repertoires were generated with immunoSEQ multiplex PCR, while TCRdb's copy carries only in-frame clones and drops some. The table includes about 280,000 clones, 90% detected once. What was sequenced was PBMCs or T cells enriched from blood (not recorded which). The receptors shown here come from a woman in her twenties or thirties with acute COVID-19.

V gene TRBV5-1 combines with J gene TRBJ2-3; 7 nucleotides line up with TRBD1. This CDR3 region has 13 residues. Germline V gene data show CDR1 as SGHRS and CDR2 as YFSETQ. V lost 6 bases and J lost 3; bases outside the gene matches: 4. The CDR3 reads CASTPGGTDTQYF. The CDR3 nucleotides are TGCGCCAGCACCCCAGGGGGTACAGATACGCAGTATTTT.

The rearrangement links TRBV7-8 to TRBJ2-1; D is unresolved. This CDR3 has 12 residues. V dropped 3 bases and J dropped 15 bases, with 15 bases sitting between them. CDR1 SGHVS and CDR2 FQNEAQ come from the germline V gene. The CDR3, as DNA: TGTGCCAGCAGCTTCGACCGACAAACGTTGTTCTTC. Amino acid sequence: CASSFDRQTLFF.

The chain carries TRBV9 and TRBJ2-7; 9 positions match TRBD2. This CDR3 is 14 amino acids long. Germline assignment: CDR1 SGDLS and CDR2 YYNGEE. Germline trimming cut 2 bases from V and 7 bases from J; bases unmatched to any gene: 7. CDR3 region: CASSVAGGPEEQYF. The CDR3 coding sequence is TGTGCCAGCAGCGTGGCGGGAGGGCCTGAAGAGCAGTACTTC.

The CDR3 DNA is TGTGCCAGCAGCTCGACAGGGGTCACTGAAGCTTTCTTT. The encoded protein is CASSSTGVTEAFF. The chain carries TRBV7-9 and TRBJ1-1; 8 nucleotides agree with TRBD1. The ends lost 4 bases at V and 4 bases at J; junction bases unmatched: 2. The CDR3 extends over 13 amino acids. The germline CDR1 and CDR2 sequences are SEHNR and FQNEAQ (reference sequence).

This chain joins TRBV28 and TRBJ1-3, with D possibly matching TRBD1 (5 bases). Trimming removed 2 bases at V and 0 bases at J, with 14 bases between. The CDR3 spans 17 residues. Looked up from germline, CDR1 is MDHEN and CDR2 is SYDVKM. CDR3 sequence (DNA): TGTGCCAGCAGTTTACCCACCATGGGGCACTCTGGAAACACCATATATTTT. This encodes CASSLPTMGHSGNTIYF.

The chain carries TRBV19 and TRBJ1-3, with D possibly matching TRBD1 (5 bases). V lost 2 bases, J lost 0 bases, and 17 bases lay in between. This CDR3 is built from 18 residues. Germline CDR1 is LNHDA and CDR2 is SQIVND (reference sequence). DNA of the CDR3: TGTGCCAGTAGTATAACCGCCGCCTTGGGGGGCTCTGGAAACACCATATATTTT. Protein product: CASSITAALGGSGNTIYF. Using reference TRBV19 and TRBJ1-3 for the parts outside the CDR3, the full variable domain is DGGITQSPKYLFRKEGQNVTLSCEQNLNHDAMYWYRQDPGQGLRLIYYSQIVNDFQKGDIAEGYSVSREKKESFPLTVTSAQKNPTAFYLCASSITAALGGSGNTIYFGEGSWLTVV.

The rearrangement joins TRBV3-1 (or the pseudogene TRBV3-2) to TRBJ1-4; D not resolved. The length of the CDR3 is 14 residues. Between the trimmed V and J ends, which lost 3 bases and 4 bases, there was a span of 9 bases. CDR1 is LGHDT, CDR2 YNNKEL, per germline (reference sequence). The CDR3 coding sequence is TGTGCCAGCAGCCAGAGAGGCAGTAATGAAAAACTGTTTTTT. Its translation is CASSQRGSNEKLFF.

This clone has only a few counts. The CDR3 here is CASSLDGGRSTDTQYF. The CDR3 nucleotides read TGCGCCAGCAGCTTGGACGGGGGACGTAGCACAGATACGCAGTATTTT. This chain links TRBV5-1 with TRBJ2-3; D is possibly TRBD2 (6 bases). CDR3 length equals 16 residues. CDR1 is SGHRS, CDR2 YFSETQ, per germline. V lost 0 bases and J lost 0, with 11 bases in between. Variable domain in full (rest from reference TRBV5-1 and TRBJ2-3): KAGVTQTPRYLIKTRGQQVTLSCSPISGHRSVSWYQQTPGQGLQFLFEYFSETQRNKGNFPGRFSGRQFSNSRSEMNVSTLELGDSALYLCASSLDGGRSTDTQYFGPGTRLTVL.

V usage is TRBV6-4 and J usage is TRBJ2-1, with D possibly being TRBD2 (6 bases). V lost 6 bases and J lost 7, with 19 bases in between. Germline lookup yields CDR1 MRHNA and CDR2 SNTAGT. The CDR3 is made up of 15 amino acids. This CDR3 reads CASSPWDSGGNEQFF. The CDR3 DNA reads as TGTGCCAGCAGCCCTTGGGACTCTGGGGGTAATGAGCAGTTCTTC.

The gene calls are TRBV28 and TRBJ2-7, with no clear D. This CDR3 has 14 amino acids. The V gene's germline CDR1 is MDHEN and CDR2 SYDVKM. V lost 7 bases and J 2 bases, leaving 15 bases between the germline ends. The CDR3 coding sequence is TGTGCCAGCACCCCCCTCTTATTTCCCTACGAGCAGTACTTC. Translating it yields CASTPLLFPYEQYF.

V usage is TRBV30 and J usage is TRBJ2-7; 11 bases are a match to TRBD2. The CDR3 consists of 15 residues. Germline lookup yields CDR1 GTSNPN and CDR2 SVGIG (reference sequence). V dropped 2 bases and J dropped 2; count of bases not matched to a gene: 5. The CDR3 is CAWSPRLAGTYEQYF. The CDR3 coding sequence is TGTGCCTGGAGTCCGCGACTAGCGGGGACCTACGAGCAGTACTTC.

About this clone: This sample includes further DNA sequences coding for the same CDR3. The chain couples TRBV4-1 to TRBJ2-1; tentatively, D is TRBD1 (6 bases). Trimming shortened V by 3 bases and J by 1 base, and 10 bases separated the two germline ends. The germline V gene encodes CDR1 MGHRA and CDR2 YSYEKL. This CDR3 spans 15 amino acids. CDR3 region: CASSQTQGSYNEQFF. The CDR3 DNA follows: TGCGCCAGCAGCCAGACACAGGGATCCTACAATGAGCAGTTCTTC.

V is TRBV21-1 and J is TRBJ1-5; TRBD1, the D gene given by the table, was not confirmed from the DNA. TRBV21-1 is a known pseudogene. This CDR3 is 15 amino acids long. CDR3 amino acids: CASSPRGGSNQPQHF. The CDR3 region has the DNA TGTGCCAGCAGCCCAAGAGGGGGTAGCAATCAGCCCCAGCATTTT.

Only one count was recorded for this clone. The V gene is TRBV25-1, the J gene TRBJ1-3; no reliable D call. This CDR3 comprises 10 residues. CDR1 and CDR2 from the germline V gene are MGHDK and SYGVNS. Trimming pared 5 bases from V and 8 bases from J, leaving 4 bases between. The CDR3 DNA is TGTGCCAGCAGTTTAGACACCATATATTTT. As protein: CASSLDTIYF. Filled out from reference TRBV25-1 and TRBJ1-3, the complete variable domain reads EADIYQTPRYLVIGTGKKITLECSQTMGHDKMYWYQQDPGMELHLIHYSYGVNSTEKGDLSSESTVSRIRTEHFPLTLESARPSHTSQYLCASSLDTIYFGEGSWLTVV.

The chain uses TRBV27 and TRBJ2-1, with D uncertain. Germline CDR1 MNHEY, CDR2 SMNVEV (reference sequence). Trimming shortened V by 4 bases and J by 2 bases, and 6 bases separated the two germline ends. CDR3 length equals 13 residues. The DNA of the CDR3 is TGTGCCAGCAGTTCAGAAGCCTACAATGAGCAGTTCTTC. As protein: CASSSEAYNEQFF.

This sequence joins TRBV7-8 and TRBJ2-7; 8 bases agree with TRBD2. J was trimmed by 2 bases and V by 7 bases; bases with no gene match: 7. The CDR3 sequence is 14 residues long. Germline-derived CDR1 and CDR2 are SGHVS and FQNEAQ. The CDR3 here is CASTQGGGPYEQYF. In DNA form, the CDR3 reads TGTGCCAGCACCCAGGGCGGGGGGCCCTACGAGCAGTACTTC.

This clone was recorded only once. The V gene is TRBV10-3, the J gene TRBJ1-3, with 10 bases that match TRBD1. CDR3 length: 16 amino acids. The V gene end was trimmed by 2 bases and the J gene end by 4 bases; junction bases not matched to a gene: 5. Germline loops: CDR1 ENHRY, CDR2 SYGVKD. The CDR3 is CAISEAKTGGGNTIYF. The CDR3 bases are TGTGCCATCAGTGAGGCCAAGACAGGGGGCGGAAACACCATATATTTT.

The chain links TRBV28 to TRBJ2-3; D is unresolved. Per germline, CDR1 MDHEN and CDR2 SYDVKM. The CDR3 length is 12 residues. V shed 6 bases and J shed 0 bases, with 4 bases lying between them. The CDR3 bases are TGTGCCAGCAGCCGTAGCACAGATACGCAGTATTTT. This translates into CASSRSTDTQYF. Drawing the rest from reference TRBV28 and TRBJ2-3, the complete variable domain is DVKVTQSSRYLVKRTGEKVFLECVQDMDHENMFWYRQDPGLGLRLIYFSYDVKMKEKGDIPEGYSVSREKKERFSLILESASTNQTSMYLCASSRSTDTQYFGPGTRLTVL.

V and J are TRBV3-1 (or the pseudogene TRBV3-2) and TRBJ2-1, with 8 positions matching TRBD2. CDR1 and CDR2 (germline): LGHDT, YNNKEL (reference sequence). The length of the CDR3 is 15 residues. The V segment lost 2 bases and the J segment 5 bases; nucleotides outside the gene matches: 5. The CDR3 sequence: CASSQIAGTNNEQFF. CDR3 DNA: TGTGCCAGCAGCCAAATAGCGGGAACTAACAATGAGCAGTTCTTC.

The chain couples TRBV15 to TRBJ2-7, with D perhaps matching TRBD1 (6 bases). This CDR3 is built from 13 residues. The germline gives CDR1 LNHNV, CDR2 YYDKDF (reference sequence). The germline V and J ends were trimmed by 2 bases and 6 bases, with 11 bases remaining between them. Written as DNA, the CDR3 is TGTGCCACCAGCAGATCCACAGGGAGCGAGCAGTACTTC. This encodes CATSRSTGSEQYF.

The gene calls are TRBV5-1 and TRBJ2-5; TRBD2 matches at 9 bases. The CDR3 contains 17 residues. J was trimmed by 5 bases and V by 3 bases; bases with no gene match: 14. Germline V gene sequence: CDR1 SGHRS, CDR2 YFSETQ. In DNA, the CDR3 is TGCGCCAGCAGCTCGGCGACTAGCGGCTACACTCGGGAGACCCAGTACTTC. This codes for CASSSATSGYTRETQYF.

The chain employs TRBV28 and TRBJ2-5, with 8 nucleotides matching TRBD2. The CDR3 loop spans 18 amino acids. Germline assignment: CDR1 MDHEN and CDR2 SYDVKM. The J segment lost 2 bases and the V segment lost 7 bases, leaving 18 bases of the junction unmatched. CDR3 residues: CASTIGRGLREGQETQYF. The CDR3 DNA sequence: TGTGCCAGCACCATAGGTCGGGGGCTCCGGGAGGGTCAAGAGACCCAGTACTTC.

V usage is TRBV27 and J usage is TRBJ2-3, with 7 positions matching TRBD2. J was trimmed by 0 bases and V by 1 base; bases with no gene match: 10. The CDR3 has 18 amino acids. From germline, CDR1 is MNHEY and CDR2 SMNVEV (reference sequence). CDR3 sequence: CASSLWGPGLKSTDTQYF. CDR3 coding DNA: TGTGCCAGCAGTTTATGGGGACCGGGACTAAAAAGCACAGATACGCAGTATTTT.

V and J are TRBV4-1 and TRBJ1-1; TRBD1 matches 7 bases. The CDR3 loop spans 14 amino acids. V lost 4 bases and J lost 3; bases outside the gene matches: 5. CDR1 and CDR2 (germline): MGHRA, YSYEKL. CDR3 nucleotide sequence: TGCGCCAGCAGCCTGCAGGGGGTGGACACTGAAGCTTTCTTT. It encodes CASSLQGVDTEAFF.

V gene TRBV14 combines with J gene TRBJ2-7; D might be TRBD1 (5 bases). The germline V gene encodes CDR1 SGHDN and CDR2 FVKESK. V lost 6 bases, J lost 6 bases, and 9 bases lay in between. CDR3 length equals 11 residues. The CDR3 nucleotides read TGTGCCAGCAGTTTAGGGGCCGAGCAGTACTTC. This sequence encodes CASSLGAEQYF.

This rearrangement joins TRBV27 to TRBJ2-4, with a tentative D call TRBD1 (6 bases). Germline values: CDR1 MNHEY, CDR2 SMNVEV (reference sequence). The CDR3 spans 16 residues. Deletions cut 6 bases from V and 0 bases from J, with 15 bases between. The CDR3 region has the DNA TGTGCCAGCAGCCCCGGACAGAGACTAGCCAAAAACATTCAGTACTTC. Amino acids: CASSPGQRLAKNIQYF.

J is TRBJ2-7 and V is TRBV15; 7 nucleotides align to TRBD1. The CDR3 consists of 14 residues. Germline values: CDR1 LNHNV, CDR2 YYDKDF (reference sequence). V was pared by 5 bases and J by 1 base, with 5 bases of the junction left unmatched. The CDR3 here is CATSGDSGSYEQYF. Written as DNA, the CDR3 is TGTGCCACCAGCGGGGACAGCGGATCCTACGAGCAGTACTTC.